These 30 T cell receptor beta chains were sequenced from one sample in a study of T cell responses to AZD1222 COVID-19 vaccine. Repertoires were generated with immunoSEQ multiplex PCR, while TCRdb's copy carries only in-frame clones and drops some. Of around 100,000 clones listed, roughly nine tenths are singletons. The starting material was peripheral blood, obtained on day 0 of AZD1222 vaccination. All receptors derive from an adult in good health.

The CDR3 nucleotides are TGTGCCAGCAGCCCGACAGGAAGGGGGGTTTCCTACGAGCAGTACTTC. Residues: CASSPTGRGVSYEQYF. This chain connects TRBV3-1 (or the pseudogene TRBV3-2) to TRBJ2-7, with D perhaps being TRBD1 or TRBD2 (6 bases each). In germline, CDR1 is LGHDT, CDR2 YNNKEL (reference sequence). CDR3 length: 16 residues. Trimming cost V 4 bases and J 1 base, with 17 bases left between them.

To note about this clone: Within the sample, other DNA sequences also encode this same CDR3. This rearrangement joins TRBV6-5 to TRBJ2-7; TRBD2 agrees at 10 bases. Looked up from germline, CDR1 is MNHEY and CDR2 is SVGAGI. V dropped 5 bases and J dropped 3; count of bases not matched to a gene: 4. The CDR3 runs 14 residues. Here the CDR3 DNA reads TGTGCCAGCAGTCGGACTAGCGGCAACTACGAGCAGTACTTC. Its translation: CASSRTSGNYEQYF.

The chain uses TRBV28 and TRBJ1-2; no clear D. CDR3 size: 13 residues. Germline CDR1 MDHEN, CDR2 SYDVKM. Trimming left V 3 bases short and J 4 bases short, with 9 bases between. The CDR3 DNA sequence: TGTGCCAGCAGTTTGAGTTCCGGCTATGGCTACACCTTC. Amino acids: CASSLSSGYGYTF.

The J gene is TRBJ1-1, the V gene TRBV4-1; TRBD1 matches 8 bases. The V gene's germline CDR1 is MGHRA and CDR2 YSYEKL. The CDR3 sequence is 15 residues long. V gave up 0 bases and J gave up 6 bases; unmatched junction bases: 6. CDR3 in DNA: TGCGCCAGCAGCCAAGATATGGACAGGGTCCCTGAAGCTTTCTTT. It encodes CASSQDMDRVPEAFF.

The chain carries TRBV24-1 and TRBJ1-5, with 8 bases lining up with TRBD1. CDR3 length equals 14 residues. The J segment lost 6 bases and the V segment lost 3 bases, leaving 3 bases of the junction unmatched. Germline values: CDR1 KGHDR, CDR2 SFDVKD. CDR3 sequence (DNA): TGTGCCACCAGTGATAGGACAGGGAGTCAGCCCCAGCATTTT. Translating it yields CATSDRTGSQPQHF.

This chain joins TRBV4-3 and TRBJ2-1, with 9 bases fitting TRBD2. The CDR3 length is 15 residues. Germline assignment: CDR1 LGHNA and CDR2 YSLEER. V was pared by 6 bases and J by 9 bases, with 12 bases of the junction left unmatched. DNA of the CDR3: TGCGCCAGCAGTTCCTCGGGCGGGAGGGCCTTTGAGCAGTTCTTC. Translated, it gives CASSSSGGRAFEQFF.

This chain uses TRBV7-2 with TRBJ2-3; D remains ambiguous. The CDR3 extends over 14 amino acids. Per the germline V gene, CDR1 is SGHTA and CDR2 is FQGNSA. V was cut by 6 bases and J by 2 bases, with 12 bases left in between. In DNA form, the CDR3 reads TGTGCCAGCAGGACCGGCAGGCTCACAGATACGCAGTATTTT. It is translated as CASRTGRLTDTQYF.

The rearrangement links TRBV2 to TRBJ2-1; D uncertain. From germline, CDR1 is SNHLY and CDR2 FYNNEI. The germline V and J ends were trimmed by 6 bases and 10 bases, with 10 bases remaining between them. The CDR3 has 11 amino acids. CDR3 sequence (DNA): TGTGCCAGCAGCCCCGTGGGGGAGCAGTTCTTC. Translation: CASSPVGEQFF.

The chain couples TRBV2 to TRBJ1-2; no clear D. V was trimmed by 3 bases and J by 2 bases, leaving 13 bases between them. The CDR3 has 15 residues. Germline V gives CDR1 SNHLY, CDR2 FYNNEI. The CDR3 loop reads CASSDWQINNYGYTF. For the CDR3, the DNA is TGTGCCAGCAGTGACTGGCAGATTAACAACTATGGCTACACCTTC.

V is TRBV19 and J is TRBJ1-5; possibly TRBD1 for D (5 bases). Trimming shortened V by 5 bases and J by 2 bases, and 10 bases separated the two germline ends. Germline V gene data show CDR1 as LNHDA and CDR2 as SQIVND (reference sequence). There are 14 residues in the CDR3. CDR3 bases: TGTGCCAGTAGTGCAGGGCTTGGCAATCAGCCCCAGCATTTT. It encodes CASSAGLGNQPQHF.

The gene calls are TRBV19 and TRBJ2-1; 9 bases agree with TRBD2. CDR3 length equals 14 residues. V dropped 3 bases and J dropped 6; count of bases not matched to a gene: 3. Germline loops: CDR1 LNHDA, CDR2 SQIVND (reference sequence). The CDR3 is CASSMILAGNEQFF. CDR3 nucleotides: TGTGCCAGTAGTATGATACTAGCGGGCAATGAGCAGTTCTTC.

The V and J genes are TRBV19 and TRBJ1-5; perhaps TRBD1 as D (6 bases). The CDR3 consists of 16 residues. The V end was cut by 3 bases, the J end by 0 bases, with 12 bases between. CDR1 and CDR2 from the germline V gene are LNHDA and SQIVND (reference sequence). CDR3 loop: CASSIGRQASNQPQHF. DNA for the CDR3: TGTGCCAGTAGTATCGGGAGACAGGCTAGCAATCAGCCCCAGCATTTT.

The chain carries TRBV11-3 and TRBJ2-7, with 9 bases aligning to TRBD1. There are 12 residues in the CDR3. V lost 5 bases to trimming and J lost 5 bases; unmatched junction nucleotides: 1. Germline V gene lookup returns CDR1 SGHNT and CDR2 YENEEA. For the CDR3, the DNA is TGTGCCAGCAGCCGGGACAGGGACGAGCAGTACTTC. Translation: CASSRDRDEQYF.

The chain carries TRBV7-2 and TRBJ2-7; D gene ambiguous. The CDR3 spans 15 residues. V was shortened by 1 base and J by 0 bases, with 10 bases between the two germline ends. Germline CDR1 reads SGHTA; CDR2 reads FQGNSA. CDR3 bases: TGTGCCAGCAGCTTAGTTTCTACGACCTCCTACGAGCAGTACTTC. It encodes CASSLVSTTSYEQYF.

The chain employs TRBV21-1 and TRBJ2-1; TRBD2, the D gene given by the table, was not confirmed from the DNA. TRBV21-1 is a known pseudogene. This CDR3 spans 13 amino acids. In DNA form, the CDR3 reads TGTGCCAGCAGCAAGACTAGGGAGAATGAGCAGTTCTTC. It translates to CASSKTRENEQFF.

The chain carries TRBV5-1 and TRBJ2-7; 8 bases match TRBD1. The CDR3 sequence is 15 residues long. Unmatched junction bases numbered 9, after V lost 4 bases and J lost 3 bases. Germline CDR1 is SGHRS and CDR2 is YFSETQ. The CDR3 is CASSPDDGTGYEQYF. CDR3 DNA: TGCGCCAGCAGCCCGGACGACGGGACAGGCTACGAGCAGTACTTC.

J is TRBJ1-5 and V is TRBV19; 7 positions match TRBD1. Germline lookup yields CDR1 LNHDA and CDR2 SQIVND (reference sequence). This CDR3 is 13 amino acids long. Trimming removed 8 bases from V and 6 bases from J; junction bases left unmatched: 7. CDR3 bases: TGTGCCAGTGTACAGGGGAAAGGTCAGCCCCAGCATTTT. Translation gives CASVQGKGQPQHF.

This clone appeared a few times. The chain has TRBV15 and TRBJ1-5, with 9 bases matching TRBD1. With V trimmed by 8 bases and J by 7 bases, 9 bases remained unmatched. Germline V gene sequence: CDR1 LNHNV, CDR2 YYDKDF (reference sequence). The length of the CDR3 is 14 residues. CDR3: CATSWDRVVQPQHF. DNA of the CDR3: TGTGCCACCTCCTGGGACAGGGTGGTACAGCCCCAGCATTTT.

This chain joins TRBV7-2 and TRBJ1-6; D uncertain. The CDR3 spans 14 residues. CDR1 is SGHTA and CDR2 is FQGNSA in the germline V gene. Trimming took 2 bases from V and 1 from J, leaving 3 bases between them. CDR3 DNA sequence: TGTGCCAGCAGCTTAAGGTCCTATAATTCACCCCTCCACTTT. Translating it yields CASSLRSYNSPLHF.

The chain recombines TRBV4-2 with TRBJ2-7; 11 bases line up with TRBD2. V was clipped by 0 bases and J by 5 bases; unmatched bases: 6. The CDR3 contains 16 residues. The V gene's germline CDR1 is LGHNA and CDR2 YNFKEQ. CDR3 protein: CASSQDSTSGSHEQYF. The CDR3 nucleotides read TGTGCCAGCAGCCAAGATTCCACTAGCGGGAGCCACGAGCAGTACTTC.

The chain combines TRBV6-1 with TRBJ1-4; tentative D call: TRBD1 (5 bases). Per germline, CDR1 MNHNS and CDR2 SASEGT. Trimming removed 0 bases at V and 7 bases at J, with 18 bases between. The length of the CDR3 is 17 residues. The CDR3 reads CASSEAGGLLGGEKLFF. The CDR3 DNA is TGTGCCAGCAGTGAAGCAGGAGGACTATTGGGGGGTGAAAAACTGTTTTTT.

The chain has TRBV12-3 or TRBV12-4 and TRBJ2-1; a possible D gene is TRBD2 (5 bases). This CDR3 is 13 amino acids long. V lost 6 bases and J 4 bases, leaving 10 bases between the germline ends. CDR3 residues: CASRPGLYNEQFF. DNA of the CDR3: TGTGCCAGCAGGCCAGGACTGTACAATGAGCAGTTCTTC.

This chain uses TRBV7-9 with TRBJ1-6; a weak D match, TRBD1 (6 bases). The CDR3 sequence is 14 residues long. CDR1 is SEHNR, CDR2 FQNEAQ, per germline (reference sequence). Trimming left V 5 bases short and J 8 bases short, with 13 bases between. In DNA form, the CDR3 reads TGTGCCAGCAGCCTCCGGGACAATGATTCACCCCTCCACTTT. Its protein is CASSLRDNDSPLHF.

This CDR3 reads CASSQGLSTDTQYF. CDR3 nucleotide sequence: TGTGCCAGCAGCCAGGGACTCAGCACAGATACGCAGTATTTT. The chain combines TRBV7-2 with TRBJ2-3; a possible D gene is TRBD2 (6 bases). The CDR3 runs 14 residues. Germline V gene lookup returns CDR1 SGHTA and CDR2 FQGNSA. The germline V and J ends were trimmed by 5 bases and 0 bases, with 9 bases remaining between them.

The rearrangement joins TRBV4-2 to TRBJ1-2; perhaps TRBD1 as D (6 bases). V was shortened by 1 base and J by 4 bases, with 13 bases between the two germline ends. Germline lookup yields CDR1 LGHNA and CDR2 YNFKEQ. CDR3 length equals 15 residues. The CDR3 here is CASSQGTVDTYGYTF. The CDR3 nucleotides are TGTGCCAGCAGCCAAGGGACAGTCGATACCTATGGCTACACCTTC.

V usage is TRBV7-9 and J usage is TRBJ2-7; tentatively, D is TRBD1 (6 bases). The germline gives CDR1 SEHNR, CDR2 FQNEAQ (reference sequence). The CDR3 runs to 14 residues. Trimming pared 5 bases from V and 1 base from J, leaving 12 bases between. CDR3 amino acids: CASSQDSFSYEQYF. The CDR3 DNA sequence: TGTGCCAGCAGCCAGGACAGTTTTTCCTACGAGCAGTACTTC.

This chain connects TRBV2 to TRBJ1-6; D unclear. The CDR3 runs to 15 residues. Germline CDR1 reads SNHLY; CDR2 reads FYNNEI. Trimming removed 6 bases at V and 2 bases at J, with 11 bases between. The CDR3 region is CASSALAPYNSPLHF. For the CDR3, the DNA is TGTGCCAGCAGCGCCCTAGCTCCCTATAATTCACCCCTCCACTTT.

This chain joins TRBV30 and TRBJ1-1; a possible D gene is TRBD1 (6 bases). Germline V lookup: CDR1 GTSNPN, CDR2 SVGIG (reference sequence). The CDR3 contains 12 residues. CDR3 sequence reads: CAAGAGNTEAFF. CDR3 DNA sequence: TGTGCGGCAGGGGCGGGGAACACTGAAGCTTTCTTT.

CDR3 protein: CASQQGDNYGYTF. For the CDR3, the DNA is TGCGCCAGCCAGCAGGGTGATAACTATGGCTACACCTTC. J is TRBJ1-2 and V is TRBV5-1; tentatively, D is TRBD1 (5 bases). CDR1 is SGHRS and CDR2 is YFSETQ in the germline V gene. V lost 7 bases, J lost 1 base, and 11 bases lay in between. The CDR3 has 13 residues.

The CDR3 spells CASNRDSGGNYGYTF. CDR3 DNA: TGTGCCAGCAACCGAGATTCCGGGGGCAACTATGGCTACACCTTC. This chain connects TRBV6-5 to TRBJ1-2, with D possibly being TRBD1 (6 bases). The CDR3 consists of 15 residues. Germline V gives CDR1 MNHEY, CDR2 SVGAGI. Between the trimmed V and J ends, which lost 7 bases and 2 bases, there was a span of 17 bases.